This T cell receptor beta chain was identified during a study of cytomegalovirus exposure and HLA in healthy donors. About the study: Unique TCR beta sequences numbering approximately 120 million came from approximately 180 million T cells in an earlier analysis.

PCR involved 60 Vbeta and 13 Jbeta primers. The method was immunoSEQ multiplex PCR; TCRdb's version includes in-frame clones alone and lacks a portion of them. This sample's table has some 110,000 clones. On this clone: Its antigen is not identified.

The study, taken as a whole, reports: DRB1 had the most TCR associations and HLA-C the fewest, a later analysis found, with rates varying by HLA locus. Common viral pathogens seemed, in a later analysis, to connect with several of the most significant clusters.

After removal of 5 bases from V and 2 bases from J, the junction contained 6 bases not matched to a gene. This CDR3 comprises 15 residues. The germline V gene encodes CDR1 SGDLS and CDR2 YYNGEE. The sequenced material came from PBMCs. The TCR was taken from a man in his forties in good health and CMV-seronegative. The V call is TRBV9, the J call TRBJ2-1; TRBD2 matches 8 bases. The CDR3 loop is CASSGLAGAYNEQFF. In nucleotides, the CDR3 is TGTGCCAGCAGTGGCCTAGCGGGCGCCTACAATGAGCAGTTCTTC.